This is a list of T cell receptor beta chains from one sample in a study of blood T cell repertoires in COVID-19. Sequencing was performed with immunoSEQ multiplex PCR; in TCRdb, only in-frame clones are kept and a portion is missing. The sample yields roughly 200,000 clones, approximately 85% seen once. Source material: peripheral blood. The origin of the receptors is a man aged 60 to 69 with acute or convalescent COVID-19. Both conserved end residues are part of each CDR3. Clone size is stated in some rows and not others, as once, few, many or a class when expanded.

V gene	J gene	clone size	CDR3 protein
TRBV24-1	TRBJ2-1	NA	CATSLTGGHEQFF
TRBV10-3	TRBJ2-7	NA	CAISEGQGHSYEQYF
TRBV6-5	TRBJ2-4	NA	CASSYVGARIQYF
TRBV5-4	TRBJ2-4	NA	CASSPAGGLAKNIQYF
TRBV19	TRBJ2-1	NA	CASSKTSGAPPYNEQFF
TRBV7-6	TRBJ2-7	NA	CASSSGRDHYGSRRVLNEQYF
TRBV5-8	TRBJ1-2	NA	CASSFGSYGYTF
TRBV6-4	TRBJ2-3	NA	CASSAGTSGYTDTQYF
TRBV2	TRBJ2-1	NA	CASSAGLAGGSNEQFF
TRBV28	TRBJ1-2	NA	CASSSRPNGYTF
TRBV10-1	TRBJ2-1	NA	CASIEAKTSGSLRTYNEQFF
TRBV6-2/TRBV6-3	TRBJ1-5	NA	CASSYFFGQGAGQPQHF
TRBV6-2/TRBV6-3	TRBJ1-5	NA	CASSPTLTRQGRQPQHF
TRBV11-1	TRBJ2-7	once	CASSSQGTSGAYEQYF
TRBV28	TRBJ1-6	NA	CASSQDRGPSPLHF
TRBV28	TRBJ2-2	NA	CASRTSGRRAGELFF
TRBV2	TRBJ1-5	few	CASSEAPQEQNNSNQPQHF
TRBV6-6	TRBJ2-1	NA	CASSYGLAGAEQFF
TRBV3-1/TRBV3-2	TRBJ2-5	NA	CATLQAGVETQYF
TRBV6-5	TRBJ2-7	NA	CASSYGTGVYEQYF
TRBV7-2	TRBJ2-1	NA	CASSSYISNEQFF
TRBV6-2/TRBV6-3	TRBJ1-2	NA	CASSSGARGQTDGYTF
TRBV21-1	TRBJ1-2	NA	CASSKAPKDRGEDDYGYTF
TRBV10-3	TRBJ2-1	once	CAISDPTSGSSYNEQFF
TRBV27	TRBJ2-2	NA	CASSPSLAGGRGTGELFF
TRBV5-6	TRBJ2-1	NA	CASSWRQGNNEQFF
TRBV28	TRBJ1-5	NA	CASSSRQGGSPNQPQHF
TRBV6-5	TRBJ1-2	NA	CASSYSGAKSGYTF
TRBV4-1	TRBJ2-7	NA	CASSQPVRGRGYEQYF
TRBV6-5	TRBJ2-3	NA	CASRTGTSTDTQYF
TRBV30	TRBJ1-5	NA	CAWSTGQGYQPQHF
TRBV6-1	TRBJ1-4	few	CASSEGGRATNEKLFF
TRBV13	TRBJ2-1	NA	CASSTLAGVYNEQFF
TRBV29-1	TRBJ1-5	NA	CSVGTASGGSNQPQHF
TRBV5-1	TRBJ2-3	NA	CASSSQGGPDTQYF
TRBV28	TRBJ1-1	once	CASSLGQRSGAIEAFF
TRBV13	TRBJ2-3	once	CASSGGSGVLSTDTQYF
TRBV7-3	TRBJ2-5	NA	CASSAGGGSRETQYF
TRBV6-5	TRBJ1-5	NA	CASSYSGTSNQPQHF
TRBV5-4	TRBJ2-2	NA	CASSPGQGANTGELFF
TRBV7-9	TRBJ2-1	NA	CASSARGLAVNNEQFF
TRBV7-3	TRBJ1-1	NA	CASSLRAGAKNTEAFF
TRBV7-9	TRBJ2-7	medium-sized	CASSLEGGTSYEQYF
TRBV12-3/TRBV12-4	TRBJ2-5	NA	CASSFSGSETQYF
TRBV21-1	TRBJ1-5	NA	CASSKARRGRNPLDQPQHF
TRBV18	TRBJ1-1	few	CASSGDSGTEAFF
TRBV3-1/TRBV3-2	TRBJ1-1	NA	CASSQLRGVTEAFF
TRBV6-2/TRBV6-3	TRBJ1-2	NA	CASSYGQIYGYTF
TRBV19	TRBJ2-1	NA	CASSPRAARGNEQFF
TRBV7-8	TRBJ1-5	NA	CASSFLDSPEGQPQHF
TRBV18	TRBJ2-7	few	CASSPDPGSYEQYF
TRBV7-3	TRBJ1-2	NA	CASSLFPTGTSYGYTF
TRBV28	TRBJ2-2	NA	CASSTPEPTGELFF
TRBV3-1/TRBV3-2	TRBJ2-1	NA	CASSPGLAGATYNEQFF
TRBV7-2	TRBJ2-6	NA	CASRFPGGVSGANVLTF
TRBV3-1/TRBV3-2	TRBJ1-2	NA	CASSQGGQGGVWYTF
TRBV7-3	TRBJ2-1	NA	CASSLREPSGYTYNEQFF
TRBV30	TRBJ1-2	NA	CAWTPRGQSYGYTF
TRBV2	TRBJ2-7	NA	CASRGTSGEQYF
TRBV24-1	TRBJ2-5	NA	CATSDFVAGEEETQYF